The entry below describes one T cell receptor beta chain. The antigen remains undetermined. The data derive from a study of beta chain features in type 1 diabetes. Study-wide results and limits: Moderate but significant shortening of TCRB CDR3s was recorded in all four CD4+ subsets from Type 1 diabetes patients. Since sequencing was performed on cDNA, cells with high TCR expression could be over-represented.

Every isolated RNA sample was fully reverse transcribed, so sequencing captured expressed TCRB transcripts. The data were produced by immunoSEQ multiplex PCR, yet TCRdb's version contains in-frame clones alone and is incomplete. Of approximately 150,000 clones in the sample, less than 10% are singletons; the top ten hold about 0.6%. Sequences were obtained from central memory CD4+ T cells from blood. The clonotype was recovered from a woman between 40 and 50 years old in good health.

CDR3 sequence reads: CASSQWGGSYEQYF. The CDR3 region has the DNA TGTGCCAGCAGCCAGTGGGGGGGCTCCTACGAGCAGTACTTC. This rearrangement joins TRBV14 to TRBJ2-7; 7 bases are a match to TRBD2. The CDR3 has 14 amino acids. Germline CDR1 reads SGHDN; CDR2 reads FVKESK. V shed 3 bases and J 0 bases; nucleotides not matched to a gene: 2.